The clone carrying this T cell receptor (beta chain) was observed a few times. This sample was included in a study of T cell changes during pregnancy in multiple sclerosis. Trimming stripped 4 bases from V and 3 bases from J, with 12 bases between. The germline V gene has CDR1 SGHAT and CDR2 FQNNGV. The CDR3 loop spans 14 amino acids. The protocol was immunoSEQ multiplex PCR, while the TCRdb copy is restricted to in-frame clones and leaves out a portion. The sample has about 36,000 clones; roughly 87% are singletons. This sequence was found in a female donor in good health, enrolled as a control in a pregnancy study. The material sequenced was CD4+ T cells from peripheral blood mononuclear cells, taken after pregnancy. V gene TRBV11-2 combines with J gene TRBJ2-5, with D possibly being TRBD1 (5 bases). Here the CDR3 DNA reads TGTGCCAGCAGCTCGATGCAGGGAAAAGAGACCCAGTACTTC. Amino acid sequence: CASSSMQGKETQYF.